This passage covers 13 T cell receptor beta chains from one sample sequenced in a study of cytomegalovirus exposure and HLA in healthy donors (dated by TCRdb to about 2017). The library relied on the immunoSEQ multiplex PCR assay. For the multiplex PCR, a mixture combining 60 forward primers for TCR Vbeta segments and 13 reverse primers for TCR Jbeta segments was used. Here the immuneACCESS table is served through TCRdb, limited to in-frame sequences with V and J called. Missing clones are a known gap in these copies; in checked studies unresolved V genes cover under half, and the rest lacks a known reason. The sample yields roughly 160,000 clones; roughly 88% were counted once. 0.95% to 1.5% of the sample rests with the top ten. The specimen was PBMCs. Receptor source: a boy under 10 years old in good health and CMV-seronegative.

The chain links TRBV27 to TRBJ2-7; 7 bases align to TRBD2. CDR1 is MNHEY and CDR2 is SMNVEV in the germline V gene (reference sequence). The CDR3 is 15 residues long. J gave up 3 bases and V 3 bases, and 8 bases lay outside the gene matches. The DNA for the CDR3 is TGTGCCAGCAGTTTTCGGCTAGCGGAGAACTACGAGCAGTACTTC. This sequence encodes CASSFRLAENYEQYF.

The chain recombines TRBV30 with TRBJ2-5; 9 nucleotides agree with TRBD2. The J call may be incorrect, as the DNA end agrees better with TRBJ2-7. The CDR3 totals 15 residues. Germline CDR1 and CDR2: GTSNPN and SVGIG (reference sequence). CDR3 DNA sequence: TGTGCCTGGAGTGAGGGTAGCGGGAGCCTCGACGAGCAGTACTTC. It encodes CAWSEGSGSLDEQYF.

CDR3 region: CASSLDRGTYGYTF. The CDR3 DNA follows: TGTGCCAGCAGCTTGGACAGGGGGACTTATGGCTACACCTTC. The chain recombines TRBV5-6 with TRBJ1-2, with 8 nucleotides matching TRBD1. The J segment lost 5 bases and the V segment lost 0 bases, leaving 3 bases of the junction unmatched. This CDR3 is built from 14 residues. Looked up from germline, CDR1 is SGHDT and CDR2 is YYEEEE.

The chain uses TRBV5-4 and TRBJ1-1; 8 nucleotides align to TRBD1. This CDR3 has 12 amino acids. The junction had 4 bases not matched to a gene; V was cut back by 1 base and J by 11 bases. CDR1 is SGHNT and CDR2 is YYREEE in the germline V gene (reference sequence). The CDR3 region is CASSLPGQGAFF. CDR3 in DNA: TGTGCCAGCAGCTTGCCTGGACAGGGCGCTTTCTTT.

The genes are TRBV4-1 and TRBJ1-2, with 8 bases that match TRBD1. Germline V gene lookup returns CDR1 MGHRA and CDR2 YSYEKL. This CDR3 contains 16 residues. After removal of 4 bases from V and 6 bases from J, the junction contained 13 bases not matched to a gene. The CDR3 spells CASSPPSPGGGDGYTF. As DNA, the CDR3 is TGCGCCAGCAGCCCCCCGAGCCCAGGGGGCGGGGATGGCTACACCTTC.

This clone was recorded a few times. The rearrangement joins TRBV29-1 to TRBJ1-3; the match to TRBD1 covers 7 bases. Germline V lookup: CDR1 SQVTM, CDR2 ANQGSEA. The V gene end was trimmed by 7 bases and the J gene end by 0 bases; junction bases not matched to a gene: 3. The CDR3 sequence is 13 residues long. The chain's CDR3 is CSATGFSGNTIYF. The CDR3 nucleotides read TGCAGCGCGACAGGGTTCTCTGGAAACACCATATATTTT.

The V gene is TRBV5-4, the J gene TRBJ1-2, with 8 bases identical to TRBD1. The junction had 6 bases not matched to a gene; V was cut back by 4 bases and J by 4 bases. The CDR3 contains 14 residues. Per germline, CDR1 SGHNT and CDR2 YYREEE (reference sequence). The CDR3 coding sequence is TGTGCCAGCAGCAGCCGGACAGGGAGCTATGGCTACACCTTC. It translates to CASSSRTGSYGYTF.

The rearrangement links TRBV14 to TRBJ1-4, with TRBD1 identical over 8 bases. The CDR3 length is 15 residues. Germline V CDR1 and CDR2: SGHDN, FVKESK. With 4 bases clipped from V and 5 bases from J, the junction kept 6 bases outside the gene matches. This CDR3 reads CASSPTGVKNEKLFF. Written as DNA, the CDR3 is TGTGCCAGCAGCCCGACAGGGGTGAAGAATGAAAAACTGTTTTTT.

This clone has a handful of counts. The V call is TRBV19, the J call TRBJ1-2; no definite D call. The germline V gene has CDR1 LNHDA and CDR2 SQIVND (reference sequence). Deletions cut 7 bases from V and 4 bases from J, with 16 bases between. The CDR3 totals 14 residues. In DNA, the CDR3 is TGTGCCAGTACAACCGGAGGGCGGATCTATGGCTACACCTTC. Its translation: CASTTGGRIYGYTF.

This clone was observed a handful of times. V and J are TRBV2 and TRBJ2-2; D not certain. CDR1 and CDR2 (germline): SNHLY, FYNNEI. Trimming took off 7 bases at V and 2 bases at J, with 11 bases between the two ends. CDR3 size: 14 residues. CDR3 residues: CASTRSLNTGELFF. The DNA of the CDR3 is TGTGCCAGCACCCGGTCGCTCAACACCGGGGAGCTGTTTTTT.

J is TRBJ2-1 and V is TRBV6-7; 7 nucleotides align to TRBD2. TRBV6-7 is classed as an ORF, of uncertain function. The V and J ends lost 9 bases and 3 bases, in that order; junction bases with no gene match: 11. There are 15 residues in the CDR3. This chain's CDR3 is CASWGSTGGYNEQFF. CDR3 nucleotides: TGTGCCAGTTGGGGGTCAACGGGGGGCTACAATGAGCAGTTCTTC.

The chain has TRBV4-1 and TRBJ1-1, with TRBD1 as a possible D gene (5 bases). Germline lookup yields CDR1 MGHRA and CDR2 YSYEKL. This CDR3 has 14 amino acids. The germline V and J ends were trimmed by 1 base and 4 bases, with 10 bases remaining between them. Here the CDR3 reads CASSQGGFGTEAFF. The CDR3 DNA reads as TGCGCCAGCAGCCAAGGGGGCTTCGGCACTGAAGCTTTCTTT.

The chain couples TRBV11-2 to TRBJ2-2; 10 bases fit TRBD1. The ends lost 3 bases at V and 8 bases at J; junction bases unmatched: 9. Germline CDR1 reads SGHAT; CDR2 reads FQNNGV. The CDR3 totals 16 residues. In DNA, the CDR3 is TGTGCCAGCAGCTTGGGGCCGGGACAGGGGATTGGGGAGCTGTTTTTT. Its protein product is CASSLGPGQGIGELFF.